This T cell receptor beta chain was captured in a study of cytomegalovirus exposure and HLA in healthy donors. About the study: An early release of data contained 80 million to 85 million unique TCRs, which came from HLA-typed donors. Study results and caveats: Across donors, most TCRs were seen rarely, yet some public ones were widespread. Researchers reported in a later analysis that common viral pathogens appeared linked to several top clusters.

Trimming at V came to 7 bases and at J to 4 bases, leaving 9 bases not matched to a gene. The CDR3 runs 16 residues. Germline loops: CDR1 MDHEN, CDR2 SYDVKM. Turning to this clone: Its cognate antigen is unknown.

The primer mix had 60 Vbeta and 13 Jbeta primers. As processed by the authors: Approximately 80 million unique TCR beta chains, some 10 million of them shared, were counted by a later analysis. The repertoire was sequenced with immunoSEQ multiplex PCR; TCRdb's copy has only in-frame clones and lacks some. Clone size and the V and J calls come from that table; the DNA yielded D and trimming. The sample has roughly 160,000 clones, roughly 77% seen once. This TCR derives from a middle-aged woman in good health and CMV-seropositive. Sequenced material: PBMCs. The J gene is TRBJ2-1, the V gene TRBV28; 11 bases align to TRBD2. The CDR3 region has the DNA TGTGCCAGCACTAAGCCCGGGACTAGCGGATACAATGAGCAGTTCTTC. It codes for CASTKPGTSGYNEQFF.